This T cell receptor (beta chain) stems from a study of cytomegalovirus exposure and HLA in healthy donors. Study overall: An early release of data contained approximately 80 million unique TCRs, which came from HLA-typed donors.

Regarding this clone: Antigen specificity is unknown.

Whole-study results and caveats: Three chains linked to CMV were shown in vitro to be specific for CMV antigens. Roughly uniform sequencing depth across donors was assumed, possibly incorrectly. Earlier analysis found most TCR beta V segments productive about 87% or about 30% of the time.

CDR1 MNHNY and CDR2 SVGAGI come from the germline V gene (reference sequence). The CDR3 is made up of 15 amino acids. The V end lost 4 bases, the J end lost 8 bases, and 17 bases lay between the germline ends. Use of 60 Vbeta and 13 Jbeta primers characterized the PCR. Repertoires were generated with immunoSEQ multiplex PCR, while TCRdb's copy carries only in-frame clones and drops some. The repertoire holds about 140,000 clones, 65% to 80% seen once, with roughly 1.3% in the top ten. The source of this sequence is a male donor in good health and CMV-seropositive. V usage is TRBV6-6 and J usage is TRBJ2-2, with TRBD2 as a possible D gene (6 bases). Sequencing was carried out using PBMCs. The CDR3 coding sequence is TGTGCCAGCAGTTTCCCGGGACTCACCTTGGGGGAGCTGTTTTTT. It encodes CASSFPGLTLGELFF.